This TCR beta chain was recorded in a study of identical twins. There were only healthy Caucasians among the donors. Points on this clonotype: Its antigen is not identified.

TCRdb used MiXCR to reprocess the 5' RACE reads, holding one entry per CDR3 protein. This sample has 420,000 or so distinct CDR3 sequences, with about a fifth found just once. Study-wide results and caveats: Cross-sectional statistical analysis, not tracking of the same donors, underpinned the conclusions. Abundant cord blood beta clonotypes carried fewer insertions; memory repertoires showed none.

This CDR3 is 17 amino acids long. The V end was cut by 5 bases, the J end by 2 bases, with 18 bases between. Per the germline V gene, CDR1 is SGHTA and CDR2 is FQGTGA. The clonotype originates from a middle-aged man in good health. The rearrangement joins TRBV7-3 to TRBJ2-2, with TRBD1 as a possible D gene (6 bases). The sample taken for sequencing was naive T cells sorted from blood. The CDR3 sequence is CASSNPGHLLNTGELFF. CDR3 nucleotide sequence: TGTGCCAGCAGCAACCCGGGACACTTACTAAACACCGGGGAGCTGTTTTTT.